The T cell receptor beta chain described here comes from a study of tumor-infiltrating lymphocytes in primary liver carcinoma. Across the study: Ranging in age from 30 to 69 years, the patients were men and women.

A constant-region primer served to make TCR beta cDNA from approximately 490 ng total RNA. ARM-PCR was slightly modified, and three nested multiplex PCR rounds with it gave rise to the TCR beta libraries. Via MiXCR, TCRdb re-called the multiplex PCR reads, giving one row per CDR3 protein. The data hold tens of thousands of distinct CDR3 sequences, with roughly 77% observed a single time. This clonotype was picked up one time. This may arise from a read error, as a much more abundant clone is one base away. Each 20-30 mg portion of unsorted bulk tissue served as the source for co-extraction of RNA and DNA. The material sequenced was liver tumor tissue from sampling region 3. Noted subset: tumor region T3, left-lateral pole. The TCR sequence derives from a man aged 35-49 years with primary liver carcinoma and hepatitis B virus infection.

DNA of the CDR3: TGCAGTGCTATCCAGGCCTCTAATAGCAATCAGCCCCAGCATTTT. As protein: CSAIQASNSNQPQHF. The chain combines TRBV20-1 with TRBJ1-5; D ambiguous. The V gene's germline CDR1 is DFQATT and CDR2 SNEGSKA (reference sequence). V lost 4 bases and J lost 0, with 13 bases in between. The CDR3 has 15 residues.